The entry below gives a single T cell receptor beta chain sequence along with its context. Its cognate antigen is unknown. This sample was included in a study of T cell responses to AZD1222 COVID-19 vaccine. Using immunoSEQ multiplex PCR, the repertoire was profiled, and TCRdb retains in-frame clones only, with some absent. The profile shows fewer than 110,000 clones, roughly 90% of them singletons. Germline CDR1 and CDR2: MNHEY and SVGEGT. V lost 2 bases to trimming and J lost 2 bases, with 10 bases between them. This CDR3 has 15 amino acids. Whole-study findings and limits: Donors in the cohort were predominantly white British and more often female, and clonal diversity was possibly underestimated.

The genes are TRBV6-2 or TRBV6-3 and TRBJ2-1; D may be TRBD2 (7 bases). The sequenced sample was peripheral blood, obtained on day 0 of AZD1222 vaccination. This clonotype was obtained from an adult in good health. CDR3 in DNA: TGTGCCAGCAGTTACGGGGAGGGGGCCTACAATGAGCAGTTCTTC. This translates into CASSYGEGAYNEQFF.